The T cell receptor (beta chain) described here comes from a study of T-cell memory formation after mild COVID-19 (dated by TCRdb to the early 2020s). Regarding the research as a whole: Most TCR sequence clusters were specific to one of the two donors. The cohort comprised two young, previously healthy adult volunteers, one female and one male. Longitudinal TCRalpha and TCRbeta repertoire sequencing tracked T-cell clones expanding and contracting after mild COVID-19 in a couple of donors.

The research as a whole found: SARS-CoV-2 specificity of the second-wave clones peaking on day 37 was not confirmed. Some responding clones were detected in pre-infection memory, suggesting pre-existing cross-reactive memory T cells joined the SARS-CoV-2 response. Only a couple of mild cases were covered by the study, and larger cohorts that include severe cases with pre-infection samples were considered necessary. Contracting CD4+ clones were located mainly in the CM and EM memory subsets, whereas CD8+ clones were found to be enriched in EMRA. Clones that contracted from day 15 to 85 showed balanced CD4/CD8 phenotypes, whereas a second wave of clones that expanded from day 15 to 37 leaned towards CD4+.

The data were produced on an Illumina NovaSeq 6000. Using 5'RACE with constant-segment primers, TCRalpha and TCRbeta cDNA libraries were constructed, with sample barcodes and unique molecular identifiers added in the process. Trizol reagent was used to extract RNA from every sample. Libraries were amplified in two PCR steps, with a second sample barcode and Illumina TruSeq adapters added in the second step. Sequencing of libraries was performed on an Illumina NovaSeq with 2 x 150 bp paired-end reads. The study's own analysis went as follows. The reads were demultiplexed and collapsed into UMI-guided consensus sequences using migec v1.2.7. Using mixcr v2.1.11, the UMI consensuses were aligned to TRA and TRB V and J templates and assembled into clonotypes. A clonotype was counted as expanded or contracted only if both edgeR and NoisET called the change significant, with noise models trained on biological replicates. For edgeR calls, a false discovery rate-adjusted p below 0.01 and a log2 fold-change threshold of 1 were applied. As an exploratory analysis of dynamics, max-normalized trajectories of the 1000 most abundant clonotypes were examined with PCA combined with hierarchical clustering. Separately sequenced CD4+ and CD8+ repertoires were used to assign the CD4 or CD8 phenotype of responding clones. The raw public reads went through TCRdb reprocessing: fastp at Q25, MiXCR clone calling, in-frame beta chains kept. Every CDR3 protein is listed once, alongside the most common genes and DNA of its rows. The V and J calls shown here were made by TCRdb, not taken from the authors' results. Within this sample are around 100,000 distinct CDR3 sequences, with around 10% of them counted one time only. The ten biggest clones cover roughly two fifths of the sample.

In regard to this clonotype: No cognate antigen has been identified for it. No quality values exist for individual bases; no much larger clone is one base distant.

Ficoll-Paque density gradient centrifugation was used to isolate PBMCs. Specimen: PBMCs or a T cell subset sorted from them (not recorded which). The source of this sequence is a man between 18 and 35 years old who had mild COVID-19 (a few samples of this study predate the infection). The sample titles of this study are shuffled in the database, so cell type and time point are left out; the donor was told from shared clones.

The DNA sequence reads TGCGCCAGCAGCCAAGATCGAGCGGGGGGGACAGACAATGAGCAGTTCTTC. This is translated as CASSQDRAGGTDNEQFF. In this chain, TRBV4-3 is recombined with TRBJ2-1; a stretch of 10 junction bases matches TRBD2. The germline V end is reduced by 0 bases and the J end by 5 bases; junction bases left unmatched: 7. According to the germline V gene, CDR1 reads LGHNA and CDR2 reads YSLEER. Including cysteine and phenylalanine, the CDR3 has 17 amino acids. Of the read, only the CDR3 DNA is kept; its 51 bases are in frame from base 1.